These 3 T cell receptor beta chains came from one sample sequenced in a study of CD8 T cells in Susac syndrome. Random hexamers primed reverse transcription of about 0.45 to 1 ug RNA. TCRdb itself ran the immunoSEQ multiplex PCR reads through MiXCR, one entry per CDR3 protein. The sample records roughly 140,000 distinct CDR3 sequences, 85% to 95% being singletons. Sequencing input: CD8+ T cells from PBMCs. The receptors here all came from a human donor with multiple sclerosis.

The chain combines TRBV30 with TRBJ1-2; TRBD1 matches 8 bases. The V segment lost 1 base and the J segment 4 bases; nucleotides outside the gene matches: 8. The CDR3 runs 15 residues. Germline CDR1 is GTSNPN and CDR2 is SVGIG (reference sequence). For the CDR3, the DNA is TGTGCCTGGAGTGGGACAGGGTCGCGTGGCTATGGCTACACCTTC. Translated, it gives CAWSGTGSRGYGYTF.

The gene calls are TRBV12-3 or TRBV12-4 and TRBJ2-3; TRBD2 matches at 9 bases. This CDR3 region has 14 residues. Trimming took 4 bases from V and 4 from J; bases not matched to a gene: 3. The CDR3 DNA reads TGTGCCAGCAGTTCCGGGACTAGCTCAGATACGCAGTATTTT. The encoded protein is CASSSGTSSDTQYF.

This chain's CDR3 is CATSRGSAAANNEQFF. The CDR3 DNA reads as TGTGCCACCAGCAGAGGGTCGGCGGCAGCTAACAATGAGCAGTTCTTC. The rearrangement joins TRBV15 to TRBJ2-1; D gene unclear. Deletions cut 1 base from V and 5 bases from J, with 15 bases between. Germline loops: CDR1 LNHNV, CDR2 YYDKDF (reference sequence). The CDR3 sequence is 16 residues long.